This TCR beta chain was observed in a study of vaccination effects on CD4 cells after COVID-19. Cells that had been cultured for roughly ten days were the source of isolated CD4+ T cells. Confirmation by PCR established that the person had SARS-CoV-2 infection between March and December 2020. Participants were given two doses of BNT162b2 or mRNA-1273 vaccine. Only in-frame clones appear in the TCRdb table, and some are missing; sequencing was by immunoSEQ multiplex PCR. Of nearly 50,000 clones listed, about 74% are singletons. Note on this clone: Its antigen remains unknown.

CDR3 size: 21 residues. The TCR originated in a human donor who had a prior SARS-CoV-2 infection. V usage is TRBV21-1 and J usage is TRBJ2-3; TRBD2, the D gene given by the table, was not confirmed from the DNA. TRBV21-1 is annotated as a pseudogene. The starting material was CD4+ T cells from PBMCs cultured without peptide, obtained after COVID-19 vaccination. DNA of the CDR3: TGTGCCAGCAGCAAGGGGCTGGGACAGGGGAAAGCGGGAGGGCATGTAGATACGCAGTATTTT. As protein: CASSKGLGQGKAGGHVDTQYF.